This TCR beta chain came from a study of a mutant IDH1 vaccine in newly diagnosed glioma. Background on the study: Initiation of the vaccine course occurred 4-6 weeks after radiotherapy alone, or alongside temozolomide cycles. Sex among treated patients split about 60% male, roughly 38% female; mean age was approximately 40 years.

Time point: week 35, safety follow-up. With topical imiquimod, each dose of the vaccine consisted of 300 ug of mutant IDH1 20-mer peptide. Turning to this clone: What it binds is unknown.

Sequencing used immunoSEQ multiplex PCR; TCRdb keeps in-frame clones, though not all of them. This sample yields 40,000 to 60,000 clones, of which more than 65% are seen a single time; less than 7.5% belongs to the top ten. Per germline, CDR1 MDHEN and CDR2 SYDVKM. The CDR3 runs 15 residues. Trimming at V came to 6 bases and at J to 2 bases, leaving 5 bases not matched to a gene. Here the sequenced sample was PBMCs, taken from a glioma patient whose treatment included an IDH1 peptide vaccine. This sequence originates from a man aged 35-49 years with glioma. V gene TRBV28 combines with J gene TRBJ1-3, with 9 positions matching TRBD1. CDR3 region: CASSSQGAPGNTIYF. CDR3 coding DNA: TGTGCCAGCAGCTCACAGGGGGCTCCTGGAAACACCATATATTTT. Supplemented by reference TRBV28 and TRBJ1-3, the full variable domain reads DVKVTQSSRYLVKRTGEKVFLECVQDMDHENMFWYRQDPGLGLRLIYFSYDVKMKEKGDIPEGYSVSREKKERFSLILESASTNQTSMYLCASSSQGAPGNTIYFGEGSWLTVV.